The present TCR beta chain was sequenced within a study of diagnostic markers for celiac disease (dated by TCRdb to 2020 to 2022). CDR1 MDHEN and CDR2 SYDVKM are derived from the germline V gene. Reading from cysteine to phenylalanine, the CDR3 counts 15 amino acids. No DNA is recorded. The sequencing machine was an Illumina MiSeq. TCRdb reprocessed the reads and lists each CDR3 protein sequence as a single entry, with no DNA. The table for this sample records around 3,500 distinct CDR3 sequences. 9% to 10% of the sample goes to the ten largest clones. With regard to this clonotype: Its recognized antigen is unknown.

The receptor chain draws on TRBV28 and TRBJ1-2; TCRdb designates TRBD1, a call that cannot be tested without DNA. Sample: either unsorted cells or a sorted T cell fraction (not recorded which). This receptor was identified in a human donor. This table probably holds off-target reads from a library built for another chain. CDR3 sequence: CASSFGTGSLYGYTF.